This T cell receptor (beta chain) was recorded in a study of beta chain features in type 1 diabetes (dated by TCRdb to the late 2010s). Concerning the study at large: Mean age, gender distribution, total cell number and subset yield did not differ between patients and healthy donors. Across all samples, some 99 million sorted cells were examined, and cell number per subset correlated strongly with RNA yield. The study compared the TCRB repertoires of sorted circulating CD4+ T cell subsets in recently diagnosed type 1 diabetes patients with those in matched healthy donors. Naive and central memory subsets were obtained from all 28 donors, but regulatory and stem cell-like memory subsets were isolated from only 8 patients and roughly 8 healthy donors. Points the paper makes about the study in general: Type 1 diabetes patients showed a moderate but significant shortening of TCRB CDR3 length in all four CD4+ subsets. HLA sub-analyses involved small numbers of individuals, so any influence of HLA type on TCRB rearrangement remained unresolved. PCR might favor shorter templates, but patient and control samples were amplified and corrected together, so any skew would affect both groups equally. Because cDNA was sequenced instead of genomic DNA, highly expressing activated cells could be over-represented, though the groups showed no difference in activation or CD3 levels. Naive, central memory and regulatory TCRB repertoires appeared more similar among patients than among healthy donors. Fewer insertions and more nucleotide deletions at VDJ recombination sites were observed in patients with type 1 diabetes, implying thymic rearrangement abnormalities.

Each donor gave one peripheral blood draw, averaging approximately 120 mL, which was collected into heparinised tubes. A BD FACSAria II was used to sort naive, central memory, regulatory and stem cell-like memory CD4+ T cells with a panel that included CD45RO, CCR7, CD25, CD127, CD95 and CD27. Every sorted population had a purity above 95%. PBMCs were separated immediately by Lymphoprep density gradient centrifugation and were stained directly, without being cultured. Samples were stained and sorted in pairs, with one healthy donor and one patient per experiment, so that batch effects were minimized. Of note for this clone: It has no known antigen specificity. Per-nucleotide qualities are absent, and no much larger clonotype sits a single base away.

The germline V gene encodes CDR1 SGHRS and CDR2 YFSETQ. Trimming at the junction amounts to 5 bases on V and 2 bases on J, and the germline ends lie 13 bases apart. Counted from cysteine to phenylalanine, this CDR3 has 15 amino acids. Just the 45-base CDR3 DNA is kept, in frame starting at base 1. All of the isolated RNA was reverse transcribed with the High Capacity cDNA Reverse Transcription Kit, so expressed TCRB transcripts were sequenced. Deep immunoSEQ sequencing was performed on naive, central memory and regulatory T cell samples, with an average of about 3.57 million total reads per sample. Sorted cells were lysed in RLT buffer, and RNA was extracted using DNase-treated RNeasy Micro or Mini kits according to cell number. To prevent cross-contamination, every cell subset was processed on its own, while patient and healthy donor samples were processed together. TCRB sequences were amplified from cDNA with the immunoSEQ multiplex PCR, producing 87-bp fragments spanning the CDR3 region. Sequencing of the amplicons was done on the Illumina HiSeq platform. On the authors' methods: PCR bias was computationally corrected using synthetic template baselines, reads within Hamming distance 2 were collapsed, and singletons that could not be merged were discarded. Reads were aligned to IMGT to assign V, D and J genes, CDR3 length, and insertions or deletions at six rearrangement sites. Clonotype counts were normalized to sorted cell number within each subset before computing true diversity and Gini coefficients with the tcR R package. The overlap coefficient, calculated on TCRB nucleotide sequences, was used to measure repertoire sharing. Held by TCRdb, this immuneACCESS table contains in-frame sequences only and omits some clones. Under half of the omission traces to an unresolved V gene where checked; the cause of the rest is unknown. D and trimming were read from the DNA, whereas the V and J calls and clone size are those reported in that table. This sample holds about 340,000 clones; 9.3% were observed only once. Approximately 1% of the sample lies in the top ten.

The sequence was collected from a man aged 30 to 45 with type 1 diabetes. Sequenced input: central memory CD4+ T cells from blood. The rearrangement joined TRBV5-1 to TRBJ1-4, and TRBD1 may be the D gene, going by 6 matching bases. In nucleotides, the sequence is TGCGCCAGCAGTCCAGGGGTAGGCACTAATGAAAAACTGTTTTTT. Translated, it gives CASSPGVGTNEKLFF.